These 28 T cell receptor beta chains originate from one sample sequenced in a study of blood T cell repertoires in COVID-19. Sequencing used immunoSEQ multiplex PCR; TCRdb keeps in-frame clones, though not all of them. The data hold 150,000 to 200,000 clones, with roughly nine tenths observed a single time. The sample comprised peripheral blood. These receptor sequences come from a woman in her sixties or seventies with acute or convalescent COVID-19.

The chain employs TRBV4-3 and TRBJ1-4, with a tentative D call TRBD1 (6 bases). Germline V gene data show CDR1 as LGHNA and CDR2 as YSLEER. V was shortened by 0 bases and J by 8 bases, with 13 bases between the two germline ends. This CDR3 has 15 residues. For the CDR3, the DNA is TGCGCCAGCAGCCAAGATAGGGGAGGGGGAGAAAAACTGTTTTTT. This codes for CASSQDRGGGEKLFF.

The CDR3 region has the DNA TGTGCCAGCAGTTCAATCGGACATCCGAACACTGAAGCTTTCTTT. Residues: CASSSIGHPNTEAFF. The genes are TRBV28 and TRBJ1-1, with a tentative D call TRBD1 (5 bases). Germline V lookup: CDR1 MDHEN, CDR2 SYDVKM. With 4 bases removed from V and 1 base from J, the gap between germline ends came to 13 bases. This CDR3 comprises 15 residues.

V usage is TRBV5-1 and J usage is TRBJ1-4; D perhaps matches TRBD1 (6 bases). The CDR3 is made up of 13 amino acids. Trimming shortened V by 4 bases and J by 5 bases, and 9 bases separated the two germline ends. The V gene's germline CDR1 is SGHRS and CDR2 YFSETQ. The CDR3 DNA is TGCGCCAGCAGCCGAGGACAGAATGAAAAACTGTTTTTT. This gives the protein CASSRGQNEKLFF.

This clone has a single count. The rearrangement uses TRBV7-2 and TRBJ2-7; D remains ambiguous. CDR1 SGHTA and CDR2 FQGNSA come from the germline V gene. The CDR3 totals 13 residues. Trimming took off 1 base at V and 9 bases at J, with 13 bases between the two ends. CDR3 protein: CASSLGAVSGQYF. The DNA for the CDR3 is TGTGCCAGCAGCTTAGGGGCCGTATCAGGGCAGTACTTC.

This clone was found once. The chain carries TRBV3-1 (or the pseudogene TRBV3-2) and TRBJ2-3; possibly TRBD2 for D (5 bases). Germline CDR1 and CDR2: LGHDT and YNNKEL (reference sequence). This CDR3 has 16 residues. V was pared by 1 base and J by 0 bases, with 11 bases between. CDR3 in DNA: TGTGCCAGCAGCCAAGCGACTAAACTTAGCACAGATACGCAGTATTTT. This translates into CASSQATKLSTDTQYF.

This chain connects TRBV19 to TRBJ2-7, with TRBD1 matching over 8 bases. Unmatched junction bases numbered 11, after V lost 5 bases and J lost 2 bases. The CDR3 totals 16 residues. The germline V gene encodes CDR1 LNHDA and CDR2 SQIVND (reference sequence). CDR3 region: CASSPIRQGLTYEQYF. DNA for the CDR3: TGTGCCAGTAGTCCTATTCGACAGGGGTTAACCTACGAGCAGTACTTC.

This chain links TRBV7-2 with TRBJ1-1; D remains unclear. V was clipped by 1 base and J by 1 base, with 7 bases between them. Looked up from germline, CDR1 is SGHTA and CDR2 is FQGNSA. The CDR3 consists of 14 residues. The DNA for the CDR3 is TGTGCCAGCAGCTTAGTACAACCGAACACTGAAGCTTTCTTT. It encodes CASSLVQPNTEAFF.

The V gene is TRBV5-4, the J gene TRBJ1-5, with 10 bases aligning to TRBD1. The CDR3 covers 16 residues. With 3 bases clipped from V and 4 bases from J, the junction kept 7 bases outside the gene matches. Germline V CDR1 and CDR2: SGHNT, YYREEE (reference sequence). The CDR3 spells CASSSSPGQGNQPQHF. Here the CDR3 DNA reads TGTGCCAGCAGCTCCTCCCCGGGACAGGGGAATCAGCCCCAGCATTTT.

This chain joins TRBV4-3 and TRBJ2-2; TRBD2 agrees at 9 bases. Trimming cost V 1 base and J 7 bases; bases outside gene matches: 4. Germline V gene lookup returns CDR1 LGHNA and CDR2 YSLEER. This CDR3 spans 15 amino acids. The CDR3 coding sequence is TGCGCCAGCAGCCAAGGGGCGGGAGGGTTCGGGGAGCTGTTTTTT. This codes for CASSQGAGGFGELFF.

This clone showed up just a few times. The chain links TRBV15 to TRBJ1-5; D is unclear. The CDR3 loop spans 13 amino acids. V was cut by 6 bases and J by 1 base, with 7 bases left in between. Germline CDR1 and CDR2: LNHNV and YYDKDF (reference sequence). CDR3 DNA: TGTGCCACCAGGGGAGGAAGCAATCAGCCCCAGCATTTT. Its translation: CATRGGSNQPQHF.

The CDR3 coding sequence is TGCGCCAGCAGCCAAGGAACCCCGGGACACCACTATGGCTACACCTTC. This encodes CASSQGTPGHHYGYTF. The chain combines TRBV4-3 with TRBJ1-2, with a possible D match to TRBD1 (6 bases). The germline gives CDR1 LGHNA, CDR2 YSLEER. The ends were cut back, 1 base at V and 3 bases at J, with 15 bases in the middle. The CDR3 sequence is 16 residues long.

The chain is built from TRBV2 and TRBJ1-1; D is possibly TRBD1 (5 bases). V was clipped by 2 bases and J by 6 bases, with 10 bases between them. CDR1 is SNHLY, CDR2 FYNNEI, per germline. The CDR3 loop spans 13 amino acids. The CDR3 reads CASSESGYAEAFF. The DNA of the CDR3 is TGTGCCAGCAGTGAATCAGGGTACGCTGAAGCTTTCTTT.

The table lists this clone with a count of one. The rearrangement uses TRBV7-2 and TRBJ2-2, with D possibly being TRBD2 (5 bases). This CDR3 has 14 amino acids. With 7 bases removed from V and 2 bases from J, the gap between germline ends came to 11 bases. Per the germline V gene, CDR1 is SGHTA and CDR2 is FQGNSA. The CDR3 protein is CASKAGPNTGELFF. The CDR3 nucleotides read TGTGCCAGCAAGGCGGGCCCAAACACCGGGGAGCTGTTTTTT.

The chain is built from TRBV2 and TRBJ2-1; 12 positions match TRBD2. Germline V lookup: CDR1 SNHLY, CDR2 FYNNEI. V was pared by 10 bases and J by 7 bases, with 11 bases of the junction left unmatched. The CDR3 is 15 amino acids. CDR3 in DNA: TGTGCCACCTTTCTACTAGCGGGAGGACGGAATGAGCAGTTCTTC. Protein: CATFLLAGGRNEQFF. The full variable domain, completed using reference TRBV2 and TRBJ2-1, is EPEVTQTPSHQVTQMGQEVILRCVPISNHLYFYWYRQILGQKVEFLVSFYNNEISEKSEIFDDQFSVERPDGSNFTLKIRSTKLEDSAMYFCATFLLAGGRNEQFFGPGTRLTVL.

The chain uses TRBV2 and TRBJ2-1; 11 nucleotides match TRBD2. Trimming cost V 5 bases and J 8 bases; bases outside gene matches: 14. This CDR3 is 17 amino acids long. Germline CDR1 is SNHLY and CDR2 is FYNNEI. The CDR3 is CASSPKGTLAGADEQFF. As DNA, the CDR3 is TGTGCCAGCAGTCCCAAGGGGACACTAGCGGGGGCGGATGAGCAGTTCTTC.

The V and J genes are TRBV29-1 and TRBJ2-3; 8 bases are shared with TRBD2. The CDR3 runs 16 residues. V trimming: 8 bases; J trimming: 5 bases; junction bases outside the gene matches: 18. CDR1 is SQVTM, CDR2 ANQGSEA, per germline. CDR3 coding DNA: TGCAGCTTGGCGACCTTTGGACGGGAGGGCCAAGATACGCAGTATTTT. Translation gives CSLATFGREGQDTQYF.

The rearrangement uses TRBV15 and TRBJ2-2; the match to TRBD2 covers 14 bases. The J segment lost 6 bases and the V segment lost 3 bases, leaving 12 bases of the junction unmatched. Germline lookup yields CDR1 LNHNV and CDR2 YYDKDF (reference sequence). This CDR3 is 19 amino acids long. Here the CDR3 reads CATSRGPLTSGGAAGELFF. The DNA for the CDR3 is TGTGCCACCAGCAGGGGCCCGTTGACTAGCGGGGGGGCCGCCGGGGAGCTGTTTTTT.

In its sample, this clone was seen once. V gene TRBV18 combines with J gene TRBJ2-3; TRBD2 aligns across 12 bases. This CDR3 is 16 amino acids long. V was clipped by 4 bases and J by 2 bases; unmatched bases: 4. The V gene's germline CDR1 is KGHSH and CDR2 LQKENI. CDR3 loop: CASSLGLAGNTDTQYF. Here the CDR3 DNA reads TGTGCCAGCTCACTTGGACTAGCGGGGAACACAGATACGCAGTATTTT.

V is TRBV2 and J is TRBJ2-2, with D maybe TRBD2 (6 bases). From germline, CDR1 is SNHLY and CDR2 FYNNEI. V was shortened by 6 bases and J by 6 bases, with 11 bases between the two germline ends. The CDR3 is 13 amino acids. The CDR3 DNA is TGTGCCAGCAGGGGGACGGGGGCCGGGGAGCTGTTTTTT. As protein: CASRGTGAGELFF.

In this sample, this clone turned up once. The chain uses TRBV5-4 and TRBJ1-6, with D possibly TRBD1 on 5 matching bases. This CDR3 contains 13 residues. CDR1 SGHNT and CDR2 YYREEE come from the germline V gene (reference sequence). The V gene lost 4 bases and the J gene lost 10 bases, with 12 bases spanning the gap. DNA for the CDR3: TGTGCCAGCAGCCCAGGCGGGGACTCACCCCTCCACTTT. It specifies CASSPGGDSPLHF.

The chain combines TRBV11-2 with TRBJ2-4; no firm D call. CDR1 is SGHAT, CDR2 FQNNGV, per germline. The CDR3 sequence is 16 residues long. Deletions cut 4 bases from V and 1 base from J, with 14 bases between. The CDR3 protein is CASSSFDWAAKNIQYF. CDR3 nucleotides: TGTGCCAGCAGCTCCTTCGATTGGGCGGCCAAAAACATTCAGTACTTC.

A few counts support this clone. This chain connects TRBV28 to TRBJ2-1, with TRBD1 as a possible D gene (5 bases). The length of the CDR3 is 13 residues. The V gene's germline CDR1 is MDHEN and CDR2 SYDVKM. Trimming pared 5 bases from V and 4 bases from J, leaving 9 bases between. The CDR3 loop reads CASSTQGYNEQFF. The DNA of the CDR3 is TGTGCCAGCAGTACCCAGGGTTACAATGAGCAGTTCTTC.

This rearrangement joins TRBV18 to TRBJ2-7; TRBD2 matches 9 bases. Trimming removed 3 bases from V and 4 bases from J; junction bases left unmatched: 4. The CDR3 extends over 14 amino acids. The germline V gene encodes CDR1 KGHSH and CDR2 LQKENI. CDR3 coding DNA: TGTGCCAGCTCACCTCCGGGACTAGCATACGAGCAGTACTTC. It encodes CASSPPGLAYEQYF. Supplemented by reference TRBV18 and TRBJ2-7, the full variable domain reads NAGVMQNPRHLVRRRGQEARLRCSPMKGHSHVYWYRQLPEEGLKFMVYLQKENIIDESGMPKERFSAEFPKEGPSILRIQQVVRGDSAAYFCASSPPGLAYEQYFGPGTRLTVT.

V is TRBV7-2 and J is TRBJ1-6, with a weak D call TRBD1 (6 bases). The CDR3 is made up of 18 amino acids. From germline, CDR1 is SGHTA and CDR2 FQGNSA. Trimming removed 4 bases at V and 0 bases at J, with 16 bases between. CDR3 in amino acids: CASSSAFTGSSYNSPLHF. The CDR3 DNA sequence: TGTGCCAGCAGCTCGGCCTTCACAGGGAGCTCCTATAATTCACCCCTCCACTTT.

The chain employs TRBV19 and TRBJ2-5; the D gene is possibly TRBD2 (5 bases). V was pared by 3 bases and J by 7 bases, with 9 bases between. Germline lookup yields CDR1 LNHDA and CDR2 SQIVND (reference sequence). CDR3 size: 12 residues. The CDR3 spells CASSMIRGTQYF. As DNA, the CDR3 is TGTGCCAGTAGTATGATCCGGGGGACCCAGTACTTC.

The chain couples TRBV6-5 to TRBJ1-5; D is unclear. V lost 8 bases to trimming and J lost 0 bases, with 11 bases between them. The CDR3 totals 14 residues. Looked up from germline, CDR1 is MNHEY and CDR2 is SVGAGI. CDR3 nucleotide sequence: TGTGCCAGCTCAAACACGGGTAGCAATCAGCCCCAGCATTTT. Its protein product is CASSNTGSNQPQHF.

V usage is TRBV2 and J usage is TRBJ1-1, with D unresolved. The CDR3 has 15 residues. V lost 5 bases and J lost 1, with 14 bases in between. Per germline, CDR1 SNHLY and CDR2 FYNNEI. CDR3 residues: CASSRTRGTNTEAFF. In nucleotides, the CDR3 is TGTGCCAGCAGTCGAACCCGCGGAACGAACACTGAAGCTTTCTTT.

CDR3 region: CASSLGASGDNEQFF. The CDR3, as DNA: TGTGCCAGCAGCTTGGGGGCTAGCGGAGACAATGAGCAGTTCTTC. The J gene is TRBJ2-1, the V gene TRBV5-5; 7 nucleotides line up with TRBD2. In germline, CDR1 is SGHKS, CDR2 YYEKEE (reference sequence). The CDR3 spans 15 residues. Germline trimming cut 0 bases from V and 5 bases from J; bases unmatched to any gene: 5.